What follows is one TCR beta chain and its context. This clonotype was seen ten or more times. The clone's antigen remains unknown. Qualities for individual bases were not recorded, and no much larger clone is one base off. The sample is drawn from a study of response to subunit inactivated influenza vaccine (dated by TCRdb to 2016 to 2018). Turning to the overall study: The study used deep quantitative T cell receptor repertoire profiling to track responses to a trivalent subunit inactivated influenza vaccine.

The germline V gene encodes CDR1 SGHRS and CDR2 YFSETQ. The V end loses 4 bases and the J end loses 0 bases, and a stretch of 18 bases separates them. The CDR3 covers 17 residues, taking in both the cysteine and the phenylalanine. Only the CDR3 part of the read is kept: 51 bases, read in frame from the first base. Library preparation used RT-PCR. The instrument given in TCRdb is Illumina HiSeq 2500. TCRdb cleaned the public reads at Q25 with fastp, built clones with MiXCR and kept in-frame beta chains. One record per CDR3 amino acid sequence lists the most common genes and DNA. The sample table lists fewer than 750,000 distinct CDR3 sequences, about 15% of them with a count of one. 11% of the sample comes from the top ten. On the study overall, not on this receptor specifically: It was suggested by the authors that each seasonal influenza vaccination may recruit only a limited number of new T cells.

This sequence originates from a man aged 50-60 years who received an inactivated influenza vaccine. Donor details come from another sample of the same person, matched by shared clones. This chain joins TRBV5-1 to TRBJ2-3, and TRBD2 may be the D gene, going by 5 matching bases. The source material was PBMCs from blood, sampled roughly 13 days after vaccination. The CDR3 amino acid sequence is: CASSNQPLAGSTDTQYF. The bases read TGCGCCAGCAGCAACCAACCTCTAGCCGGCAGCACAGATACGCAGTATTTT.